The 14 T cell receptor beta chains presented below share a single source sample, sequenced in a study of T cell responses to AZD1222 COVID-19 vaccine. Assay used: immunoSEQ multiplex PCR; TCRdb lists only in-frame clones, some missing. The sample holds roughly 50,000 clones, around 80% seen once. The material sequenced was peripheral blood, taken on day 0 of AZD1222 vaccination. The receptors come from an adult in good health.

The V gene is TRBV19, the J gene TRBJ1-5, with D maybe TRBD1 (6 bases). V lost 5 bases and J lost 2, with 7 bases in between. The length of the CDR3 is 13 residues. In germline, CDR1 is LNHDA, CDR2 SQIVND (reference sequence). CDR3 in amino acids: CASSWTGNQPQHF. The DNA for the CDR3 is TGTGCCAGTAGTTGGACAGGCAATCAGCCCCAGCATTTT.

The chain uses TRBV28 and TRBJ1-2; D remains unclear. Germline-derived CDR1 and CDR2 are MDHEN and SYDVKM. V was pared by 5 bases and J by 2 bases, with 9 bases between. This CDR3 is built from 13 residues. The CDR3 DNA sequence: TGTGCCAGCAGTCAGTCCAGAAACTATGGCTACACCTTC. As protein: CASSQSRNYGYTF.

The V call is TRBV5-4, the J call TRBJ2-1; D not certain. This CDR3 spans 12 amino acids. Looked up from germline, CDR1 is SGHNT and CDR2 is YYREEE (reference sequence). V lost 9 bases and J lost 8, with 15 bases in between. CDR3 nucleotides: TGTGCCACCAGAGTTAGACGCGATGAGCAGTTCTTC. This encodes CATRVRRDEQFF. The complete variable domain, with remaining parts taken from reference TRBV5-4 and TRBJ2-1, reads ETGVTQSPTHLIKTRGQQVTLRCSSQSGHNTVSWYQQALGQGPQFIFQYYREEENGRGNFPPRFSGLQFPNYSSELNVNALELDDSALYLCATRVRRDEQFFGPGTRLTVL.

The chain carries TRBV30 and TRBJ2-7; D possibly uses TRBD1 or TRBD2 (5 bases each). The V gene's germline CDR1 is GTSNPN and CDR2 SVGIG (reference sequence). V was shortened by 5 bases and J by 3 bases, with 17 bases between the two germline ends. The CDR3 is made up of 14 amino acids. This CDR3 reads CAWGDPGSHYEQYF. In DNA form, the CDR3 reads TGTGCCTGGGGGGACCCAGGATCACACTACGAGCAGTACTTC.

The J gene is TRBJ1-4, the V gene TRBV10-2, with D possibly TRBD1 on 6 matching bases. Germline loops: CDR1 WSHSY, CDR2 SAAADI. The V end was cut by 4 bases, the J end by 3 bases, with 15 bases between. The CDR3 runs 16 residues. In nucleotides, the CDR3 is TGCGCCAGCAGTGTGTCGGGGGGCAGGCCTAATGAAAAACTGTTTTTT. This translates into CASSVSGGRPNEKLFF.

The chain carries TRBV5-1 and TRBJ1-1; unclear D gene. Germline-derived CDR1 and CDR2 are SGHRS and YFSETQ. The V end lost 7 bases, the J end lost 2 bases, and 15 bases lay between the germline ends. This CDR3 has 14 residues. CDR3 nucleotides: TGCGCCAGCTCCCGGGAGGGAAGAAACACTGAAGCTTTCTTT. Protein product: CASSREGRNTEAFF.

The chain combines TRBV28 with TRBJ1-1, with TRBD1 matching 11 bases. The junction had 10 bases not matched to a gene; V was cut back by 8 bases and J by 5 bases. This CDR3 is 15 amino acids long. Germline values: CDR1 MDHEN, CDR2 SYDVKM. The DNA for the CDR3 is TGTGCCAGCCTCACATCCGGGACAGGGGGGACTGAAGCTTTCTTT. It translates to CASLTSGTGGTEAFF.

This clone was observed a handful of times. The genes are TRBV28 and TRBJ1-5; weak D call: TRBD1 (5 bases). Trimming pared 5 bases from V and 4 bases from J, leaving 15 bases between. Germline V lookup: CDR1 MDHEN, CDR2 SYDVKM. This CDR3 comprises 15 residues. This CDR3 reads CASSTGGVENQPQHF. DNA for the CDR3: TGTGCCAGCAGTACCGGGGGGGTTGAGAATCAGCCCCAGCATTTT.

The chain links TRBV5-1 to TRBJ1-6; D is unresolved. Per germline, CDR1 SGHRS and CDR2 YFSETQ. Trimming shortened V by 1 base and J by 5 bases, and 13 bases separated the two germline ends. The CDR3 has 16 residues. CDR3 residues: CASSLTGMVNNSPLHF. For the CDR3, the DNA is TGCGCCAGCAGCTTGACGGGAATGGTTAATAATTCACCCCTCCACTTT.

The V gene is TRBV6-2 or TRBV6-3, the J gene TRBJ2-4, with D perhaps TRBD2 (5 bases). The ends were cut back, 4 bases at V and 3 bases at J, with 16 bases in the middle. The CDR3 is 16 amino acids. Germline V CDR1 and CDR2: MNHEY, SVGEGT. The CDR3 nucleotides are TGTGCCAGCAGTTTCCCCCGAGGGAAAGGCAAAAACATTCAGTACTTC. Translation gives CASSFPRGKGKNIQYF.

The CDR3 coding sequence is TGTGCCAGTAGTATAGACGGCGGGATCTCTGGAAACACCATATATTTT. It codes for CASSIDGGISGNTIYF. V and J are TRBV19 and TRBJ1-3; D is uncertain. CDR1 is LNHDA and CDR2 is SQIVND in the germline V gene (reference sequence). The V and J ends lost 0 bases and 0 bases respectively, with 9 bases between them. The CDR3 spans 16 residues.

This chain connects TRBV30 to TRBJ1-1; no reliable D call. Germline loops: CDR1 GTSNPN, CDR2 SVGIG (reference sequence). The CDR3 is made up of 12 amino acids. Deletions cut 3 bases from V and 1 base from J, with 6 bases between. The CDR3 region has the DNA TGTGCCTGGAGGGAAGGGAACACTGAAGCTTTCTTT. Translation: CAWREGNTEAFF.

This chain joins TRBV5-6 and TRBJ2-3, with 8 bases that match TRBD1. This CDR3 has 15 amino acids. Germline CDR1 SGHDT, CDR2 YYEEEE. The V gene end was trimmed by 4 bases and the J gene end by 0 bases; junction bases not matched to a gene: 4. The CDR3 region is CASSKNRGSTDTQYF. CDR3 in DNA: TGTGCCAGCAGCAAGAACAGGGGGAGCACAGATACGCAGTATTTT.

This chain uses TRBV6-4 with TRBJ1-1; weak D call: TRBD1 (6 bases). CDR3 length equals 14 residues. Germline loops: CDR1 MRHNA, CDR2 SNTAGT. The V end was cut by 9 bases, the J end by 6 bases, with 20 bases between. The CDR3 here is CASRPNLDSPEAFF. As DNA, the CDR3 is TGTGCCAGTCGCCCTAACCTGGACAGCCCTGAAGCTTTCTTT.